The 22 T cell receptor beta chains below come from one sample, sequenced in a study of cytomegalovirus exposure and HLA in healthy donors. The PCR employed 60 Vbeta primers together with 13 Jbeta primers. Profiling relied on immunoSEQ multiplex PCR, and the TCRdb table lists in-frame clones only, not all of them. The sample holds some 150,000 clones, more than 75% seen once. The sequencing sample was made of PBMCs. The receptors come from a man under 40 in good health and CMV-seropositive.

This rearrangement joins TRBV5-6 to TRBJ1-1; perhaps TRBD1 as D (6 bases). V was clipped by 0 bases and J by 7 bases, with 13 bases between them. The CDR3 contains 14 residues. Germline lookup yields CDR1 SGHDT and CDR2 YYEEEE. The DNA of the CDR3 is TGTGCCAGCAGCTTGGTAGGACAGAGACTTGAAGCTTTCTTT. Its protein is CASSLVGQRLEAFF.

Points on this clone: An end of the junction does not agree with germline; a read error may underlie this. V is TRBV5-4 and J is TRBJ1-2; D unclear. Germline V lookup: CDR1 SGHNT, CDR2 YYREEE (reference sequence). This CDR3 spans 14 amino acids. Here the CDR3 DNA reads TGTGCCAGCACCTTGGGTAGAGGGAACTATGGCTACACCTTC. This sequence encodes CASTLGRGNYGYTF. Full variable domain (remainder filled in from reference TRBV5-4 and TRBJ1-2): ETGVTQSPTHLIKTRGQQVTLRCSSQSGHNTVSWYQQALGQGPQFIFQYYREEENGRGNFPPRFSGLQFPNYSSELNVNALELDDSALYLCASTLGRGNYGYTFGSGTRLTVV.

This clone was counted a single time. The genes are TRBV25-1 and TRBJ2-7; tentative D call: TRBD1 (6 bases). Germline-derived CDR1 and CDR2 are MGHDK and SYGVNS. The CDR3 covers 16 residues. Between the trimmed V and J ends, which lost 3 bases and 2 bases, there was a span of 17 bases. Written as DNA, the CDR3 is TGTGCCAGCAGTGATCAGGGACACCCCAACCCCTACGAGCAGTACTTC. Its translation: CASSDQGHPNPYEQYF.

This clone was detected once. The chain has TRBV28 and TRBJ1-5, with 8 bases aligning to TRBD1. The CDR3 is 14 amino acids. The germline V gene encodes CDR1 MDHEN and CDR2 SYDVKM. After removal of 4 bases from V and 7 bases from J, the junction contained 6 bases not matched to a gene. In nucleotides, the CDR3 is TGTGCCAGCAGTTCGACAGGGGTTATGCAGCCCCAGCATTTT. Protein: CASSSTGVMQPQHF.

The chain joins TRBV6-6 to TRBJ2-7, with 10 bases lining up with TRBD2. V was clipped by 4 bases and J by 5 bases; unmatched bases: 11. This CDR3 spans 16 amino acids. Germline values: CDR1 MNHNY, CDR2 SVGAGI (reference sequence). In nucleotides, the CDR3 is TGTGCCAGCAGTTCTGGACTAGCGGTCCTGTTCCACGAGCAGTACTTC. It specifies CASSSGLAVLFHEQYF.

The chain recombines TRBV4-2 with TRBJ2-6; no firm D call. Germline CDR1 is LGHNA and CDR2 is YNFKEQ. The CDR3 is made up of 16 amino acids. The ends were cut back, 0 bases at V and 1 base at J, with 7 bases in the middle. CDR3 coding DNA: TGTGCCAGCAGCCAAGAGGGCCATTCTGGGGCCAACGTCCTGACTTTC. Translated, it gives CASSQEGHSGANVLTF.

The V and J genes are TRBV28 and TRBJ2-7, with 8 positions matching TRBD1. J gave up 5 bases and V 1 base, and 4 bases lay outside the gene matches. The CDR3 has 14 residues. CDR1 MDHEN and CDR2 SYDVKM come from the germline V gene. The CDR3 DNA is TGTGCCAGCAGTTTATATGGGGACAGGAACGAGCAGTACTTC. This gives the protein CASSLYGDRNEQYF.

This clone was observed a single time. This chain links TRBV5-6 with TRBJ2-7; D perhaps matches TRBD1 (6 bases). Trimming stripped 4 bases from V and 6 bases from J, with 20 bases between. The V gene's germline CDR1 is SGHDT and CDR2 YYEEEE. This CDR3 has 15 amino acids. This CDR3 is CASSLPLQGSGEQYF. Written as DNA, the CDR3 is TGTGCCAGCAGCCTTCCGTTACAGGGTAGTGGCGAGCAGTACTTC.

J is TRBJ2-1 and V is TRBV5-6; 12 nucleotides line up with TRBD2. Germline values: CDR1 SGHDT, CDR2 YYEEEE. The length of the CDR3 is 19 residues. The trim removed 3 bases at V and 2 bases at J, leaving 12 bases unmatched. CDR3 in amino acids: CASSSSPSGRAFAYNEQFF. CDR3 nucleotides: TGTGCCAGCAGCTCGTCCCCTAGCGGGAGGGCCTTCGCCTACAATGAGCAGTTCTTC.

This clone was picked up a small number of times. The DNA of the CDR3 is TGTGCCAGCAGCGCAAACAGGGTATCGACCTACGAGCAGTACTTC. Residues: CASSANRVSTYEQYF. The chain carries TRBV5-6 and TRBJ2-7; possibly TRBD1 for D (6 bases). CDR1 SGHDT and CDR2 YYEEEE come from the germline V gene. The CDR3 is 15 amino acids. Trimming removed 4 bases at V and 2 bases at J, with 16 bases between.

The chain is built from TRBV5-4 and TRBJ1-4, with 7 bases fitting TRBD1. Trimming at V came to 4 bases and at J to 8 bases, leaving 11 bases not matched to a gene. Germline CDR1 and CDR2: SGHNT and YYREEE (reference sequence). There are 15 residues in the CDR3. The CDR3 region has the DNA TGTGCCAGCAGCAATACGACAGGGCTGAGGGAAAAACTGTTTTTT. Its translation is CASSNTTGLREKLFF.

The chain links TRBV7-8 to TRBJ2-1, with D perhaps TRBD2 (5 bases). CDR1 is SGHVS, CDR2 FQNEAQ, per germline. This CDR3 region has 14 residues. The ends were cut back, 6 bases at V and 0 bases at J, with 9 bases in the middle. For the CDR3, the DNA is TGTGCCAGCAGAGCGGAAAGCTCCTACAATGAGCAGTTCTTC. Translation: CASRAESSYNEQFF.

The sample holds one count of this clone. V gene TRBV7-9 combines with J gene TRBJ2-1, with TRBD2 identical over 11 bases. V shed 2 bases and J 8 bases; nucleotides not matched to a gene: 2. Germline-derived CDR1 and CDR2 are SEHNR and FQNEAQ (reference sequence). The CDR3 is made up of 14 amino acids. The CDR3 protein is CASSLTSGGYEQFF. CDR3 nucleotides: TGTGCCAGCAGCTTAACTAGCGGGGGCTATGAGCAGTTCTTC.

This sequence joins TRBV11-2 and TRBJ1-6; no clear D. V was clipped by 4 bases and J by 6 bases, with 10 bases between them. The CDR3 runs 14 residues. From germline, CDR1 is SGHAT and CDR2 FQNNGV. CDR3 DNA: TGTGCCAGCAGCTCCTTATCTCGTAATTCACCCCTCCACTTT. Translating gives CASSSLSRNSPLHF.

The chain combines TRBV4-2 with TRBJ1-6; no clear D gene. The CDR3 is 15 residues long. Germline CDR1 and CDR2: LGHNA and YNFKEQ. Trimming took off 4 bases at V and 9 bases at J, with 16 bases between the two ends. The CDR3, as DNA: TGTGCCAGCAGCCCCCTATTTCCCACGAGTTCACCCCTCCACTTT. This encodes CASSPLFPTSSPLHF.

The chain joins TRBV10-1 to TRBJ2-7; 10 bases agree with TRBD1. Germline V lookup: CDR1 WNHNN, CDR2 SYGVQD (reference sequence). The CDR3 length is 15 residues. The trim removed 4 bases at V and 0 bases at J, leaving 3 bases unmatched. The CDR3 is CASSGGQGGSYEQYF. The DNA of the CDR3 is TGCGCCAGCAGTGGCGGACAGGGGGGCTCCTACGAGCAGTACTTC.

The chain couples TRBV29-1 to TRBJ2-7, with a tentative D call TRBD1 (6 bases). CDR1 SQVTM and CDR2 ANQGSEA come from the germline V gene. Deletions cut 3 bases from V and 3 bases from J, with 15 bases between. There are 14 residues in the CDR3. The CDR3 DNA is TGCAGCGTTGAGGGGGACCTACAGGGCTACGAGCAGTACTTC. The encoded protein is CSVEGDLQGYEQYF.

The chain uses TRBV7-8 and TRBJ1-2; perhaps TRBD1 as D (5 bases). The V gene lost 3 bases and the J gene lost 6 bases, with 14 bases spanning the gap. CDR3 length: 14 residues. Germline-derived CDR1 and CDR2 are SGHVS and FQNEAQ. Here the CDR3 DNA reads TGTGCCAGCAGCTTTAAGTCGGGAGGGGATGGCTACACCTTC. Protein: CASSFKSGGDGYTF.

J is TRBJ1-2 and V is TRBV7-2; weak D call: TRBD1 (6 bases). The CDR3 consists of 13 residues. Between the trimmed V and J ends, which lost 2 bases and 8 bases, there was a span of 12 bases. The V gene's germline CDR1 is SGHTA and CDR2 FQGNSA. CDR3 in DNA: TGTGCCAGCAGCTTATTGGGGGCGCGAGGCTACACCTTC. The encoded protein is CASSLLGARGYTF.

The chain uses TRBV19 and TRBJ1-1; 8 bases align to TRBD1. Looked up from germline, CDR1 is LNHDA and CDR2 is SQIVND (reference sequence). V trimming: 5 bases; J trimming: 5 bases; junction bases outside the gene matches: 7. CDR3 size: 14 residues. The CDR3: CASSSNRGVTEAFF. The CDR3 bases are TGTGCCAGTAGTTCAAACAGGGGGGTAACTGAAGCTTTCTTT.

The chain employs TRBV5-4 and TRBJ2-1; weak D call: TRBD2 (5 bases). The germline V and J ends were trimmed by 2 bases and 7 bases, with 19 bases remaining between them. The CDR3 runs to 16 residues. The V gene's germline CDR1 is SGHNT and CDR2 YYREEE (reference sequence). Here the CDR3 DNA reads TGTGCCAGCAGCTTACCCCTTGTCCTAGCTGAAAATGAGCAGTTCTTC. This codes for CASSLPLVLAENEQFF.

The CDR3 DNA reads as TGTGCCAGCAGCGTTCAACTCCGGGAAGATACGCAGTATTTT. Residues: CASSVQLREDTQYF. The chain has TRBV7-9 and TRBJ2-3, with TRBD2 as a possible D gene (5 bases). Germline loops: CDR1 SEHNR, CDR2 FQNEAQ (reference sequence). V was pared by 5 bases and J by 5 bases, with 14 bases between. The CDR3 spans 14 residues.